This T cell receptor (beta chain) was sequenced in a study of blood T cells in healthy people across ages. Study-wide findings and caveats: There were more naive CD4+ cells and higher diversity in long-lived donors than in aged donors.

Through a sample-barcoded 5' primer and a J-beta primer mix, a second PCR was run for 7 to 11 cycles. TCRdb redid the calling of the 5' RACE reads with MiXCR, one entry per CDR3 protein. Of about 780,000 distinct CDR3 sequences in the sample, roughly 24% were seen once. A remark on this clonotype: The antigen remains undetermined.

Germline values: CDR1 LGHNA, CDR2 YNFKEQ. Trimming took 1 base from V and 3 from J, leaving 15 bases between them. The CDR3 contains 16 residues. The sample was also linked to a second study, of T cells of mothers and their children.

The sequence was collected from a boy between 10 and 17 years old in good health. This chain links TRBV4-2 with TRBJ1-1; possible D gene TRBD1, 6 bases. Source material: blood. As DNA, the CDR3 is TGTGCCAGCAGCCAAGGCGGGGCTGCAGGGGACACTGAAGCTTTCTTT. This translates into CASSQGGAAGDTEAFF.